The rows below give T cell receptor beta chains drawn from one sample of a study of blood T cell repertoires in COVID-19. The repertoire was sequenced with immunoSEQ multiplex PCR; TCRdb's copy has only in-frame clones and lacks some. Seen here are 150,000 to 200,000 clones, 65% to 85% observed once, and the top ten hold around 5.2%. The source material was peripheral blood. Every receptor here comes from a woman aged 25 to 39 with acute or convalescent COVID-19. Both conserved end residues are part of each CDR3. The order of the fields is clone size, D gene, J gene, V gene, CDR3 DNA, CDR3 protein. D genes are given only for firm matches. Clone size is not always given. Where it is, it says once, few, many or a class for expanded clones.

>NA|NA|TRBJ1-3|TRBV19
TGTGCCACGAGACAGCGGGCAGGAAACACCATATATTTT
CATRQRAGNTIYF
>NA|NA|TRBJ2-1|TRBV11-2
TGTGCCAGCAGACAAACAGGGTCCTCCTACAATGAGCAGTTCTTC
CASRQTGSSYNEQFF
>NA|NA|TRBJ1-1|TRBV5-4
TGTGCCAGCAGGCCAGCGACAGGTATGAACACTGAAGCTTTCTTT
CASRPATGMNTEAFF
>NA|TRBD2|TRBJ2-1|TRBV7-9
TGTGCCAGCAGCTTATTAACGGGGGGGATTGAGCAGTTCTTC
CASSLLTGGIEQFF
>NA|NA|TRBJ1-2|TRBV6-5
TGTGCCAGCACCCCGAAGCTTGACAGCTATGGCTACACCTTC
CASTPKLDSYGYTF
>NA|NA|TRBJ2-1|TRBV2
TGTGCCAGCACCCCTAGCACCTACAATGAGCAGTTCTTC
CASTPSTYNEQFF
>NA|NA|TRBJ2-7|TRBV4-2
TGTGCCAGCAGCCAGCCTGGTACAGGGACCAACTCCTACGAGCAGTACTTC
CASSQPGTGTNSYEQYF
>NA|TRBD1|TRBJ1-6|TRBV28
TGTGCCAGCACCTTGGGGCAGGGGGGATCACCCCTCCACTTT
CASTLGQGGSPLHF
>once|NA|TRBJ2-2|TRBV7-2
TGTGCCAGCAGCTTAGGCCTCGGAGAGGCTCGGGGCGGGGAGCTGTTTTTT
CASSLGLGEARGGELFF
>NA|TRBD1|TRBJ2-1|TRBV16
TGTGCCAGCAGCCTGATTCGACAGGGAAAGGGGACCTACAATGAGCAGTTCTTC
CASSLIRQGKGTYNEQFF
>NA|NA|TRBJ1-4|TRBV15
TGTGCCACCAGCAGAGATGCTATCAGGGTTGGGGAAAAACTGTTTTTT
CATSRDAIRVGEKLFF
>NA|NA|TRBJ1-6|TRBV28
TGTGCCAGCAGTTTTGGGCAGAGTTCTTCACCCCTCCACTTT
CASSFGQSSSPLHF
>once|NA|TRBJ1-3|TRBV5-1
TGCGCCAGCAGCCCAAGAGGCCCTTCGCCTGCTGGCTCTGGAAACACCATATATTTT
CASSPRGPSPAGSGNTIYF
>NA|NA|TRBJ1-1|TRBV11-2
TGTGCCAGCAGCTTAGCAGGGGAGTGGAGCACTGAAGCTTTCTTT
CASSLAGEWSTEAFF